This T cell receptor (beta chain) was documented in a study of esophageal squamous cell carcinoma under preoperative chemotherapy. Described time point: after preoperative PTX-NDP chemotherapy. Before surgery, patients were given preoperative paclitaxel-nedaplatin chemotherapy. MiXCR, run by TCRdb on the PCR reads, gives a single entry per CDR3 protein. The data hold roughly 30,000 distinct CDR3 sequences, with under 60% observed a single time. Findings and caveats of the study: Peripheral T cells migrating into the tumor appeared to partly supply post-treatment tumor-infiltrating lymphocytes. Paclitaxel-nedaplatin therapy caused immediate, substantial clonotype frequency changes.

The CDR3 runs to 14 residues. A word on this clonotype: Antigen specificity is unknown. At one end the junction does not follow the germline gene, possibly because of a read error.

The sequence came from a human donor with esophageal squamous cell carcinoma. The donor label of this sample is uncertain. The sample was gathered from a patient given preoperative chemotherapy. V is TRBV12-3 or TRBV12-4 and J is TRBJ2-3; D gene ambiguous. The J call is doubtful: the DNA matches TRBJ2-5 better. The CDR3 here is CASILGPTKDTQYF. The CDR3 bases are TGTGCCAGCATTTTAGGGCCCACCAAAGATACCCAGTACTTC.